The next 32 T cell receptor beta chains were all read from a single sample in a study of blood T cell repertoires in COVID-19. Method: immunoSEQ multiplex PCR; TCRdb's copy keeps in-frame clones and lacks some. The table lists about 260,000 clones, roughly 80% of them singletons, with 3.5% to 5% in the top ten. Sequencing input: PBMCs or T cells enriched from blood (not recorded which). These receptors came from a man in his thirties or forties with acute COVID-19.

DNA for the CDR3: TGCGCCAGCAGCTCTAGAAGTAACACCGGGGAGCTGTTTTTT. Translated: CASSSRSNTGELFF. V and J are TRBV4-3 and TRBJ2-2; D remains ambiguous. The V gene lost 5 bases and the J gene lost 2 bases, with 9 bases spanning the gap. The CDR3 runs to 14 residues. Germline V gene lookup returns CDR1 LGHNA and CDR2 YSLEER.

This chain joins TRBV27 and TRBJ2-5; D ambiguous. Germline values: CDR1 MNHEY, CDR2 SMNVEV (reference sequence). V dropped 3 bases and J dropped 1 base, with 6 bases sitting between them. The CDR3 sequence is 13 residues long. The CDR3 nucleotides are TGTGCCAGCAGTTTTGGCGGCCAAGAGACCCAGTACTTC. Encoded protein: CASSFGGQETQYF.

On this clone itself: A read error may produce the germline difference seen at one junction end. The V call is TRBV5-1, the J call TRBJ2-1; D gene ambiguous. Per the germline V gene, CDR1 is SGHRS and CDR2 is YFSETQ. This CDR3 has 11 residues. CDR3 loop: CASSFSNEQFF. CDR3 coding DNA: TGTGCCAGCAGCTTCAGCAATGAGCAGTTCTTC. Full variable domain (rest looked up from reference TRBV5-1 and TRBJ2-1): KAGVTQTPRYLIKTRGQQVTLSCSPISGHRSVSWYQQTPGQGLQFLFEYFSETQRNKGNFPGRFSGRQFSNSRSEMNVSTLELGDSALYLCASSFSNEQFFGPGTRLTVL.

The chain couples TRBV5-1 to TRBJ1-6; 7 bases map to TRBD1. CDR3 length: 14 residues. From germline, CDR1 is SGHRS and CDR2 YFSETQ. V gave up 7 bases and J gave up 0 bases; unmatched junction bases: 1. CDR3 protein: CASQGDSYNSPLHF. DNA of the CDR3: TGCGCCAGCCAGGGGGACTCCTATAATTCACCCCTCCACTTT.

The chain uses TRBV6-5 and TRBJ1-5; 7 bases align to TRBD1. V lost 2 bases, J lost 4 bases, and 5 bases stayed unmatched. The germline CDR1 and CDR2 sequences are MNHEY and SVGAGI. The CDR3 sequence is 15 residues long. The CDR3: CASSYGPTGNQPQHF. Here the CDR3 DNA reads TGTGCCAGCAGTTACGGCCCGACAGGGAATCAGCCCCAGCATTTT.

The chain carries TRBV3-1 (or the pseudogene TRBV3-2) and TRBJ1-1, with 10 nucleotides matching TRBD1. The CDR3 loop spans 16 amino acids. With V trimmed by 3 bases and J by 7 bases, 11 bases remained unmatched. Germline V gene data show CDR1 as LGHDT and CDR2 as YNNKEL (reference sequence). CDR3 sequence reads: CASSHDAGTGVLEAFF. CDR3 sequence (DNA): TGTGCCAGCAGCCATGATGCCGGGACAGGGGTTCTTGAAGCTTTCTTT.

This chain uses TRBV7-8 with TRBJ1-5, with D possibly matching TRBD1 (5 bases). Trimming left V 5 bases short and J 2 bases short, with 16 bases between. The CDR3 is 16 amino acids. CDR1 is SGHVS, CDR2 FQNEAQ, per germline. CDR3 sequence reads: CASSHVRDKGNQPQHF. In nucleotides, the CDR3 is TGTGCCAGCAGCCACGTCAGGGATAAAGGCAATCAGCCCCAGCATTTT.

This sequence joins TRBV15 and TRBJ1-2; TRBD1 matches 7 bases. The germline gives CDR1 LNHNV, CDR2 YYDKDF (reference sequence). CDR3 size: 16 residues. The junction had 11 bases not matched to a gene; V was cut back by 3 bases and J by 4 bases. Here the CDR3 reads CATSSRDSEVSYGYTF. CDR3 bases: TGTGCCACCAGCAGTCGGGACAGCGAAGTTTCCTATGGCTACACCTTC.

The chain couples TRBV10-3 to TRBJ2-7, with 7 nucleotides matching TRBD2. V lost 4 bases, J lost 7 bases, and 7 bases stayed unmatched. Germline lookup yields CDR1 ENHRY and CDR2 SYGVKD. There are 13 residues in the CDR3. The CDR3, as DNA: TGTGCCATCAGTGTAGACACCGGGGGGGAGCAGTACGTC. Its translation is CAISVDTGGEQYV.

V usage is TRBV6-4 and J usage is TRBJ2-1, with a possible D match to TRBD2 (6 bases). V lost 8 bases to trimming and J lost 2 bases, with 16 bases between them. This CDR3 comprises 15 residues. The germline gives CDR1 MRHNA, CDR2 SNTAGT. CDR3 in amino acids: CASPGTGETYNEQFF. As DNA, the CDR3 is TGTGCCAGCCCCGGAACGGGAGAAACCTACAATGAGCAGTTCTTC.

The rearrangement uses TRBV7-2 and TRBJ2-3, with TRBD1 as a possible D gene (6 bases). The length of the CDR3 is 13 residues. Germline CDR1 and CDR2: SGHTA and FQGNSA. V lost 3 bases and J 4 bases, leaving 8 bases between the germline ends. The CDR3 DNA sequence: TGTGCCAGCAGCTTGGGGACACCAGATACGCAGTATTTT. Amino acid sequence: CASSLGTPDTQYF.

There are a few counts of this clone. The CDR3 is CASSYRPGTSGGRNEQFF. The CDR3 DNA is TGTGCCAGCAGTTACCGTCCCGGGACTAGCGGGGGTCGGAATGAGCAGTTCTTC. The genes are TRBV6-2 or TRBV6-3 and TRBJ2-1, with TRBD2 identical over 14 bases. The V and J ends lost 2 bases and 7 bases, in that order; junction bases with no gene match: 10. This CDR3 spans 18 amino acids. CDR1 and CDR2 (germline): MNHEY, SVGEGT.

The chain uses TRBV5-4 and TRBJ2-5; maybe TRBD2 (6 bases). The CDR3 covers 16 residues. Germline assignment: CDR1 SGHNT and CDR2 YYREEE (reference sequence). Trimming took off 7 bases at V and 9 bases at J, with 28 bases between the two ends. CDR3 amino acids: CASCPSASAPGVAQYF. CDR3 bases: TGTGCCAGCTGCCCCTCTGCTAGCGCCCCCGGGGTGGCCCAGTACTTC.

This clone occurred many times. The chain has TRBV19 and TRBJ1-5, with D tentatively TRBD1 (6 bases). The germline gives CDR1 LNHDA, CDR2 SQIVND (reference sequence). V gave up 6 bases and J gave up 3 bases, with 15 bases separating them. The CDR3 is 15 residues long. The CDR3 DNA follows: TGTGCCAGTAGCCTAATAACAGGGACCAATCAGCCCCAGCATTTT. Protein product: CASSLITGTNQPQHF. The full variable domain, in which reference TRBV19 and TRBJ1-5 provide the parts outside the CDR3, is DGGITQSPKYLFRKEGQNVTLSCEQNLNHDAMYWYRQDPGQGLRLIYYSQIVNDFQKGDIAEGYSVSREKKESFPLTVTSAQKNPTAFYLCASSLITGTNQPQHFGDGTRLSIL.

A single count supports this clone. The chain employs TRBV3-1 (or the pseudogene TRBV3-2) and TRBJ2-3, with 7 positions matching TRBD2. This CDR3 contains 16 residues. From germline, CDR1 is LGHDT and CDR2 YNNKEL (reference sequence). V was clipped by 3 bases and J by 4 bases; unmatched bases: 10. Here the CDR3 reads CASSQKSGALPDTQYF. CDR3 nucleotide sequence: TGTGCCAGCAGCCAGAAGAGCGGGGCCCTGCCAGATACGCAGTATTTT.

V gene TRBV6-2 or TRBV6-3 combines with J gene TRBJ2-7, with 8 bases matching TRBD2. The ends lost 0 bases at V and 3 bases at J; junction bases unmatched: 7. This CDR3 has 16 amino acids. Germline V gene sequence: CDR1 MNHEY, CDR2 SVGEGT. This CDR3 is CASSYSRVSGSYEQYV. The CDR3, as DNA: TGTGCCAGCAGTTACTCGAGGGTGAGCGGGAGCTACGAGCAGTACGTC.

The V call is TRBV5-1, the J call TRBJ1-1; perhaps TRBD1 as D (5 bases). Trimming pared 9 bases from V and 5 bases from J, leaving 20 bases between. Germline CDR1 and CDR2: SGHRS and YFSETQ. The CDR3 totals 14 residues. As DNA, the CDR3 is TGCGCCAACCATTCCTACAGGAGAGGTACTGAAGCTTTCTTT. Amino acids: CANHSYRRGTEAFF.

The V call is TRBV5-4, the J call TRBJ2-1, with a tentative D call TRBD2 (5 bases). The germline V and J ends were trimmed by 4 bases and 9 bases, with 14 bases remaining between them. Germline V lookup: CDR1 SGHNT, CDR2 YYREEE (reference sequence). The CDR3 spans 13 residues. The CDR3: CASSRTSYGEQFF. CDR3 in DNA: TGTGCCAGCAGCCGAACTAGTTATGGTGAGCAGTTCTTC. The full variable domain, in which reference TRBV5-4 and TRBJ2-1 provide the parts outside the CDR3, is ETGVTQSPTHLIKTRGQQVTLRCSSQSGHNTVSWYQQALGQGPQFIFQYYREEENGRGNFPPRFSGLQFPNYSSELNVNALELDDSALYLCASSRTSYGEQFFGPGTRLTVL.

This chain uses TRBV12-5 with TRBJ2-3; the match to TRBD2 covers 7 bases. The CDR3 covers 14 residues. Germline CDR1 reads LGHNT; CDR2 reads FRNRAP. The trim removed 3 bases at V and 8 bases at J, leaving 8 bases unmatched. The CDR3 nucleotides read TGTGCTAGTGGTTTAGGGCGGGAGTCTGGTACGCAGTATTTT. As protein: CASGLGRESGTQYF.

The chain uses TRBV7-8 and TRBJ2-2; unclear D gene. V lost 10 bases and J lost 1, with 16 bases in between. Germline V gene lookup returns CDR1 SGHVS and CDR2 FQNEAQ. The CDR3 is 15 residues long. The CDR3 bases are TGTGCCATCCCCCGGGTTCCGGGGAACACCGGGGAGCTGTTTTTT. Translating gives CAIPRVPGNTGELFF.

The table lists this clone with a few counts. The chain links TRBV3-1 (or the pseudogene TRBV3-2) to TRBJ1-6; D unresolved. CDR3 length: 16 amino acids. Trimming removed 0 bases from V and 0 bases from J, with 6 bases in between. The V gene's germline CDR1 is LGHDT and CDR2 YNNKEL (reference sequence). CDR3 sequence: CASSQDLSSYNSPLHF. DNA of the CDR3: TGTGCCAGCAGCCAAGACCTGAGCTCCTATAATTCACCCCTCCACTTT.

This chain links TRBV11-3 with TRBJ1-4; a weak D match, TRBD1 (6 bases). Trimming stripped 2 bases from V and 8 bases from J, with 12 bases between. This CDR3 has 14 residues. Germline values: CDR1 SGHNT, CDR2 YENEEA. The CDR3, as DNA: TGTGCCAGCAGCTTACAGACAGGAGGAGAAAAACTGTTTTTT. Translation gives CASSLQTGGEKLFF.

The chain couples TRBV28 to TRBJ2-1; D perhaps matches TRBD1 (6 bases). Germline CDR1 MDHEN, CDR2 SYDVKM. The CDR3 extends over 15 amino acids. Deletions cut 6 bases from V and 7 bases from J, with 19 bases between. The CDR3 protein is CASRLLPSRGNEQFF. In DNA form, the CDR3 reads TGTGCCAGCAGATTACTTCCTAGCAGGGGTAATGAGCAGTTCTTC.

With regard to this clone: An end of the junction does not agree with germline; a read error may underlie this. DNA of the CDR3: TGTGCCAGCAGCTTGGTTGAGTTGGACACTGAAGCTTTCTTT. Translating it yields CASSLVELDTEAFF. This rearrangement joins TRBV5-1 to TRBJ1-1; the D is unclear. The germline CDR1 and CDR2 sequences are SGHRS and YFSETQ. The CDR3 is 14 amino acids.

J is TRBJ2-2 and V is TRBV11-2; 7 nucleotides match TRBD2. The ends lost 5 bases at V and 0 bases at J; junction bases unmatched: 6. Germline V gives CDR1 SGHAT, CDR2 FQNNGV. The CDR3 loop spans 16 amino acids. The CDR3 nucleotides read TGTGCCAGCAGCCTTTTAAGCGGGACGAACACCGGGGAGCTGTTTTTT. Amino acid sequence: CASSLLSGTNTGELFF. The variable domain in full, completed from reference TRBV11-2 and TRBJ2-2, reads EAGVAQSPRYKIIEKRQSVAFWCNPISGHATLYWYQQILGQGPKLLIQFQNNGVVDDSQLPKDRFSAERLKGVDSTLKIQPAKLEDSAVYLCASSLLSGTNTGELFFGEGSRLTVL.

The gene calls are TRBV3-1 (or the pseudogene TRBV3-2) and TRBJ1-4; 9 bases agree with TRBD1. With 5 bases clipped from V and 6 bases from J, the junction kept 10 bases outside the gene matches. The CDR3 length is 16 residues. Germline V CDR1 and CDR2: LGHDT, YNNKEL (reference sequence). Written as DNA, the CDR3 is TGTGCCAGCAGCATAACCCCCGGGACAGGGTATGAAAAACTGTTTTTT. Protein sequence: CASSITPGTGYEKLFF.

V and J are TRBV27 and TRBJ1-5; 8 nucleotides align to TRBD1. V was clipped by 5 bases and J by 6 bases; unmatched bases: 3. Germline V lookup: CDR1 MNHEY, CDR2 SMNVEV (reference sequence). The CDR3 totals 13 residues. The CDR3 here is CASSTGGTQPQHF. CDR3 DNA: TGTGCCAGCAGTACAGGGGGGACTCAGCCCCAGCATTTT.

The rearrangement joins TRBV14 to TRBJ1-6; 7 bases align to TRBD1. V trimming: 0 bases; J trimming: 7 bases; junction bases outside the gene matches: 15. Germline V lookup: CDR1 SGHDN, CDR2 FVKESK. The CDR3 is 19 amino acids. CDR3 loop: CASSQDRVGGRELNSPLHF. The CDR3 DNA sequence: TGTGCCAGCAGCCAAGATCGGGTAGGGGGCAGGGAGCTAAATTCACCCCTCCACTTT.

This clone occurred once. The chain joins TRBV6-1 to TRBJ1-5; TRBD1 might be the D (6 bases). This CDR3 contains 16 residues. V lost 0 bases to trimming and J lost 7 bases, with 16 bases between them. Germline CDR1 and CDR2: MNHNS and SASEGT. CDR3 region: CASSEALGGGRQPQHF. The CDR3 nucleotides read TGTGCCAGCAGTGAAGCCCTGGGCGGGGGCCGGCAGCCCCAGCATTTT.

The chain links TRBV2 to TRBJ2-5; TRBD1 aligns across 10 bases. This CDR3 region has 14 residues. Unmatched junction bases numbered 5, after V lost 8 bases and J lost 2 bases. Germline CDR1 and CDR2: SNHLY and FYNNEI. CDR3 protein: CASLKDRGQETQYF. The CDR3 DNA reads TGTGCCAGCTTAAAGGACAGGGGGCAAGAGACCCAGTACTTC.

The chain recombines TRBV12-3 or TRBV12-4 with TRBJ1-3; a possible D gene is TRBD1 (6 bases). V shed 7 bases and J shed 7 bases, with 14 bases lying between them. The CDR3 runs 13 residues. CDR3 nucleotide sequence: TGTGCCAGCAAGTTGGGGGCGGGTAACACCATATATTTT. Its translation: CASKLGAGNTIYF.

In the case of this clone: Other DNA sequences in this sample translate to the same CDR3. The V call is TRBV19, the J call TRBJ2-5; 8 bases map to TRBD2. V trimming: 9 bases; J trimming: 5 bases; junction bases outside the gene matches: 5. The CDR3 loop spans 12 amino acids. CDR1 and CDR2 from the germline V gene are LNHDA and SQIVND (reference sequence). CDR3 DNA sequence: TGTGCCAGCAGGACGGGAGGGGAGACCCAGTACTTC. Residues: CASRTGGETQYF. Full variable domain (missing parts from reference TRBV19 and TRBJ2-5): DGGITQSPKYLFRKEGQNVTLSCEQNLNHDAMYWYRQDPGQGLRLIYYSQIVNDFQKGDIAEGYSVSREKKESFPLTVTSAQKNPTAFYLCASRTGGETQYFGPGTRLLVL.